Listed below are T cell receptor beta chains from one sample, sequenced in a study of T cell repertoires in cytomegalovirus infection. These receptors lack a known antigen. TCRdb recomputed calls from the reads with MiXCR, one row per CDR3 protein. The sample has roughly 730,000 distinct CDR3 sequences; roughly 33% are singletons. Material: cultured PBMCs, obtained from culture after CMV antigen stimulation. All receptors derive from a human donor in good health (CMV status not recorded). Some clones in this sample may be carry-over from other donors' samples. CDR3s include the opening cysteine and the closing phenylalanine or tryptophan. The D gene is left open where the match is weak. Expanded clones are given a class, and other clones once, few, many or no size at all.

j_call,clone_size,d_call,v_call,cdr3_nt,cdr3_aa
TRBJ2-5,few,TRBD2,TRBV12-5,TGTGCTAGTGGACAAGTTATAGCGGGAGGGCAGTGGGAGACCCAGTACTTC,CASGQVIAGGQWETQYF
TRBJ2-6,NA,NA,TRBV5-4,TGTGCCAGCACCCTACAGTTACCCTCTGGGGCCAACGTCCTGACTTTC,CASTLQLPSGANVLTF
TRBJ1-1,few,TRBD1,TRBV15,TGTGCCACCAGCAGAGATAAAGGGACAGGGGAGTCGGACACTGAAGCTTTCTTT,CATSRDKGTGESDTEAFF
TRBJ1-3,NA,TRBD1,TRBV6-1,TGTGCCAGCAGTATCATGGGACAGGGGAGTGGAAACACCATATATTTT,CASSIMGQGSGNTIYF
TRBJ2-5,NA,NA,TRBV5-6,TGTGCCAGCAGCTTTGTCTTCGAGGGGCAAGAGACCCAGTACTTC,CASSFVFEGQETQYF
TRBJ2-7,few,NA,TRBV7-2,TGTGCCAGCAGCTTATTCCACAAAATCTCCTACGAGCAGTACTTC,CASSLFHKISYEQYF
TRBJ2-1,few,NA,TRBV19,TGTGCCAGTTCTCTCTCTAGTCTGATAGGTGAGCAGTTCTTC,CASSLSSLIGEQFF
TRBJ2-3,NA,TRBD2,TRBV27,TGTGCCAGCACGACTCTAGCGGGCCCCACAGATACGCAGTATTTT,CASTTLAGPTDTQYF
TRBJ1-3,NA,NA,TRBV6-1,TGTGCCAGCAGTGACACAGGGTTTGCTGGAAACACCATATATTTT,CASSDTGFAGNTIYF
TRBJ2-5,NA,NA,TRBV7-7,TGTGCCAGCAGCTTATCGCCGCGAGGGGAAGAGACCCAGTACTTC,CASSLSPRGEETQYF
TRBJ1-6,NA,NA,TRBV20-1,TGCAGTGCCCTCGACAGGCTCGGAGGGTCACCCCTCCACTTT,CSALDRLGGSPLHF
TRBJ2-5,NA,TRBD2,TRBV12-3/TRBV12-4,TGTGCCAGCTCACGAGCAGCGGGGGAAGAGACCCAGTACTTC,CASSRAAGEETQYF
TRBJ2-7,NA,NA,TRBV7-9,TGTGCCAGCAGCTTTGGGGGCCTTTTGGACGAGCAGTACTTC,CASSFGGLLDEQYF
TRBJ2-7,few,TRBD1,TRBV19,TGTGCCAGTAGAAGACAGGGGGCCGTCGAGCAGTACTTC,CASRRQGAVEQYF
TRBJ2-1,few,NA,TRBV28,TGTGCCAGCAGTTCGGACCCTGGGAACTACAATGAGCAGTTCTTC,CASSSDPGNYNEQFF
TRBJ2-5,few,TRBD2,TRBV14,TGTGCCAGCAGCCAAGGTCGAGTGAGTGGAGGACTAGCGGGTACGGAGACCCAGTACTTC,CASSQGRVSGGLAGTETQYF
TRBJ2-1,few,NA,TRBV19,TGTGCCAGTAGGGACACGACTAACAATGAGCAGTTCTTC,CASRDTTNNEQFF
TRBJ2-5,few,NA,TRBV7-8,TGTGCCAGCAGAAGATTCCGCAGGTTAGAGACCCAGTACTTC,CASRRFRRLETQYF
TRBJ1-2,NA,NA,TRBV6-6,TGTGCCAGCAGCTTAGCGGGGCATGGCTACACCTTC,CASSLAGHGYTF
TRBJ2-1,NA,TRBD2,TRBV5-6,TGTGCCAGCAGCGACCCCCTAGCGGGAGGGAGTAATGAGCAGTTCTTC,CASSDPLAGGSNEQFF
TRBJ1-1,many,NA,TRBV12-3/TRBV12-4,TGTGCCAGCAGGGGGGGCACTGAAGCTTTCTTT,CASRGGTEAFF
TRBJ1-6,few,NA,TRBV4-1,TGCGCCAGCAGCCAAGAAGCCGATTCACCCCTCCACTTT,CASSQEADSPLHF
TRBJ2-7,few,TRBD2,TRBV5-4,TGTGCCAGCAGCTTCCCGGGAGTTGGCGGGGGCGAGCAGTACTTC,CASSFPGVGGGEQYF
TRBJ2-7,many,TRBD2,TRBV7-2,TGTGCCAGCAGCTTGGTGGCGTCCGGGAGGGACCACGAGCAGTACTTC,CASSLVASGRDHEQYF
TRBJ2-2,few,NA,TRBV7-2,TGTGCCAGCAGGAGATCGGCGGCCACCGGGGAGCTGTTTTTT,CASRRSAATGELFF
TRBJ1-5,few,NA,TRBV7-9,TGTGCCAGCAGCTTATTTGCAGATCAGCCCCAGCATTTT,CASSLFADQPQHF
TRBJ2-7,NA,NA,TRBV27,TGTGCCAGCAGTTTATATTCTGCCCCGGGGCGCGAGCAGTACTTC,CASSLYSAPGREQYF
TRBJ2-7,NA,NA,TRBV4-1,TGTGCCAGCAGCCACGGACAGTTTGGAACCTACGAGCAGTACTTC,CASSHGQFGTYEQYF
TRBJ2-7,NA,NA,TRBV6-1,TGTGCCAGCAGTGCGGGACTCCAGAGCGAGCAGTACTTC,CASSAGLQSEQYF
TRBJ1-5,many,TRBD1,TRBV7-2,TGTGCCAGCAGCTTTACCGGGACAGGGGGTGGACAGCCCCAGCATTTT,CASSFTGTGGGQPQHF
TRBJ1-2,few,NA,TRBV2,TGTGCCAGCAGGGGGTCTAACTATGGCTACACCTTC,CASRGSNYGYTF
TRBJ1-6,few,NA,TRBV12-3/TRBV12-4,TGTGCCAGCAGCAAGGGGGGAATTATTTCACCCCTCCACTTT,CASSKGGIISPLHF
TRBJ2-1,NA,NA,TRBV28,TGTGCCACCGTGAACGAGTCGGGGGGCGTTTCCTACAATGAGCAGTTCTTC,CATVNESGGVSYNEQFF
TRBJ2-3,NA,NA,TRBV20-1,TGCAGTGCTTATCGCGGAGCAGATACGCAGTATTTT,CSAYRGADTQYF
TRBJ2-4,NA,NA,TRBV28,TGTGCCAGCAGGGGTGTAGCCAAAAACATTCAGTACTTC,CASRGVAKNIQYF
TRBJ1-2,NA,TRBD1,TRBV7-9,TGTGCCAGCAGCTTAGGTTTGGGGGGTTTCGGACAGGGTGGAAATGGCTACACCTTC,CASSLGLGGFGQGGNGYTF
TRBJ1-1,NA,NA,TRBV19,TGTGCCAGTAGTCCTGCGAGACAGAACACTGAAGCTTTCTTT,CASSPARQNTEAFF
TRBJ2-3,NA,TRBD1,TRBV20-1,TGCAGTGCTAGAGCCCCGGGACAGGGGGCGGCAGATACGCAGTATTTT,CSARAPGQGAADTQYF
TRBJ2-1,NA,NA,TRBV20-1,TGCAGTGCAAACCGACAGTCCCTCTCCTACAATGAGCAGTTCTTC,CSANRQSLSYNEQFF
TRBJ1-5,many,NA,TRBV7-2,TGTGCCAGCAGCCCTGGTCCCGAAGGGGGGCCCCAGCATTTT,CASSPGPEGGPQHF
TRBJ1-2,few,NA,TRBV10-3,TGTGCCATCAGTGTACAGGGCCCTTCTAACTATGGCTACACCTTC,CAISVQGPSNYGYTF
TRBJ2-3,few,NA,TRBV7-2,TGTGCCAGCGCCTCTAGTGTAGATACGCAGTATTTT,CASASSVDTQYF
TRBJ2-2,few,NA,TRBV5-1,TGCGCCAGCAGCTTGGCCGTCAGAAACACCGGGGAGCTGTTTTTT,CASSLAVRNTGELFF
TRBJ1-1,once,NA,TRBV19,TGTGCCAGTAGTATAGTACCCAGGGGAACTGAAGCTTTCTTT,CASSIVPRGTEAFF
TRBJ2-3,many,NA,TRBV7-2,TGTGCCAGCAGTTTTGACGTAAGGGATACGCAGTATTTT,CASSFDVRDTQYF
TRBJ1-5,NA,TRBD1,TRBV15,TGTGCCACCAGCAGAGGGGGGGACAGGGCGGGCAATCAGCCCCAGCATTTT,CATSRGGDRAGNQPQHF
TRBJ1-5,NA,TRBD1,TRBV19,TGTGCCAGTAGTCTCGGGACAGTGGGTGGGCCCCAGCATTTT,CASSLGTVGGPQHF
TRBJ1-4,many,NA,TRBV7-8,TGTGCCAGCAGCCCATGGCCGGGCTTTGCAACTAATGAAAAACTGTTTTTT,CASSPWPGFATNEKLFF
TRBJ1-2,few,TRBD1,TRBV6-4,TGTGCCAGCAGCCCTCGGACAGGTCCCAACTATGGCTACACCTTC,CASSPRTGPNYGYTF
TRBJ2-1,NA,NA,TRBV12-3/TRBV12-4,TGTGCCAGCAGTTCCCCAGACATTTACAATGAGCAGTTCTTC,CASSSPDIYNEQFF
TRBJ1-2,few,TRBD1,TRBV25-1,TGTGCCAGCAGTCAAGGACAGGGCCTAGCTAACTATGGCTACACCTTC,CASSQGQGLANYGYTF
TRBJ1-1,NA,NA,TRBV2,TGTGCCAGCAGAGAGGAGATGAACACTGAAGCTTTCTTT,CASREEMNTEAFF
TRBJ2-3,few,TRBD2,TRBV15,TGTGCCACCAGCAGAGGCGGGACTAGCTCACGAGATACGCAGTATTTT,CATSRGGTSSRDTQYF
TRBJ2-5,many,TRBD1,TRBV6-5,TGTGCCAGCAGTTCCACCCACAGGGGGATGGAGACCCAGTACTTC,CASSSTHRGMETQYF
TRBJ2-3,NA,TRBD2,TRBV7-6,TGTGCCAGCAGCTTGACTAGCGGGAGGGCGTATACGCAGTATTTT,CASSLTSGRAYTQYF